Presented here are 14 T cell receptor beta chains from one specimen sequenced in a study of T cell responses to AZD1222 COVID-19 vaccine. Assay: immunoSEQ multiplex PCR; the TCRdb copy retains only in-frame clones and omits some. The sample shows about 79,000 clones, 90% to 95% of them seen only once. The sample consisted of peripheral blood, taken on day 0 of MenACWY control vaccination. The source of these receptors is an adult in good health.

This clone appeared once. The gene calls are TRBV4-3 and TRBJ2-5, with TRBD2 identical over 8 bases. Germline V gene sequence: CDR1 LGHNA, CDR2 YSLEER. V lost 1 base, J lost 5 bases, and 3 bases stayed unmatched. The CDR3 has 14 amino acids. The CDR3 sequence: CASSQGRGAETQYF. The CDR3 DNA sequence: TGCGCCAGCAGCCAAGGGCGGGGGGCTGAGACCCAGTACTTC.

The J gene is TRBJ2-1, the V gene TRBV11-1; TRBD2 might be the D (6 bases). The germline V and J ends were trimmed by 0 bases and 2 bases, with 8 bases remaining between them. CDR1 and CDR2 from the germline V gene are SGHAT and FQDESV (reference sequence). The CDR3 length is 15 residues. CDR3 coding DNA: TGTGCCAGCAGCTTAGCGGGGGAGGCCTACAATGAGCAGTTCTTC. Translation gives CASSLAGEAYNEQFF.

This chain uses TRBV9 with TRBJ2-3; D may correspond to TRBD1 or TRBD2 (6 bases each). CDR3 length: 17 residues. V gave up 0 bases and J gave up 6 bases, with 20 bases separating them. CDR1 and CDR2 (germline): SGDLS, YYNGEE. The CDR3 protein is CASSVGLGGGDSDTQYF. CDR3 sequence (DNA): TGTGCCAGCAGCGTAGGCCTGGGGGGCGGGGATTCCGATACGCAGTATTTT.

V is TRBV4-3 and J is TRBJ1-3; no clear D gene. This CDR3 is 15 amino acids long. Germline V gene lookup returns CDR1 LGHNA and CDR2 YSLEER. V shed 0 bases and J shed 7 bases, with 13 bases lying between them. The CDR3 sequence: CASSQDSGVGNTIYF. The CDR3 DNA sequence: TGCGCCAGCAGCCAAGATTCTGGCGTTGGTAACACCATATATTTT.

The chain uses TRBV2 and TRBJ2-5; D might be TRBD1 or TRBD2, each matching 5 bases. V dropped 8 bases and J dropped 5 bases, with 21 bases sitting between them. Germline V gene sequence: CDR1 SNHLY, CDR2 FYNNEI. The CDR3 runs 15 residues. CDR3 in amino acids: CASGSRWQGGETQYF. The CDR3 nucleotides are TGTGCCAGCGGAAGCAGGTGGCAGGGCGGGGAGACCCAGTACTTC.

In this sample, this clone turned up once. The chain recombines TRBV15 with TRBJ2-7; D may be TRBD2 (5 bases). The CDR3 loop spans 12 amino acids. Trimming stripped 2 bases from V and 6 bases from J, with 8 bases between. From germline, CDR1 is LNHNV and CDR2 YYDKDF (reference sequence). This chain's CDR3 is CATSRRTGEQYF. For the CDR3, the DNA is TGTGCCACCAGCAGAAGGACTGGCGAGCAGTACTTC. Variable domain in full (rest from reference TRBV15 and TRBJ2-7): DAMVIQNPRYQVTQFGKPVTLSCSQTLNHNVMYWYQQKSSQAPKLLFHYYDKDFNNEADTPDNFQSRRPNTSFCFLDIRSPGLGDTAMYLCATSRRTGEQYFGPGTRLTVT.

The chain is built from TRBV25-1 and TRBJ2-2; D not certain. CDR1 and CDR2 (germline): MGHDK, SYGVNS. This CDR3 has 14 residues. Trimming left V 4 bases short and J 5 bases short, with 11 bases between. The chain's CDR3 is CASSARTETGELFF. The DNA of the CDR3 is TGTGCCAGCAGTGCCAGGACGGAGACCGGGGAGCTGTTTTTT.

The J gene is TRBJ2-1, the V gene TRBV11-3; 16 bases fit TRBD2. V gave up 1 base and J gave up 8 bases; unmatched junction bases: 11. Germline V gives CDR1 SGHNT, CDR2 YENEEA. This CDR3 comprises 19 residues. The CDR3 sequence is CASSLGPGLAGGPIYEQFF. DNA for the CDR3: TGTGCCAGCAGCTTAGGCCCGGGACTAGCGGGAGGGCCCATCTATGAGCAGTTCTTC.

This rearrangement joins TRBV30 to TRBJ1-6, with D possibly being TRBD1 (5 bases). The CDR3 has 13 amino acids. Between the trimmed V and J ends, which lost 1 base and 8 bases, there was a span of 9 bases. From germline, CDR1 is GTSNPN and CDR2 SVGIG (reference sequence). In DNA form, the CDR3 reads TGTGCCTGGAGTGCCCAGGGAGATTCACCCCTCCACTTT. Translation: CAWSAQGDSPLHF.

This chain links TRBV28 with TRBJ1-1; D perhaps matches TRBD1 (6 bases). The V end lost 3 bases, the J end lost 3 bases, and 17 bases lay between the germline ends. The CDR3 runs 16 residues. CDR1 and CDR2 (germline): MDHEN, SYDVKM. The chain's CDR3 is CASSFDSGGRDTEAFF. DNA of the CDR3: TGTGCCAGCAGTTTCGACAGCGGGGGCCGGGACACTGAAGCTTTCTTT.

The chain uses TRBV9 and TRBJ2-5; tentatively, D is TRBD2 (5 bases). The CDR3 consists of 14 residues. V dropped 5 bases and J dropped 4 bases, with 15 bases sitting between them. The germline gives CDR1 SGDLS, CDR2 YYNGEE. The CDR3 here is CASSIRGEGETQYF. CDR3 DNA: TGTGCCAGCAGTATTCGAGGAGAGGGAGAGACCCAGTACTTC.

The V call is TRBV28, the J call TRBJ1-2, with D maybe TRBD1 (6 bases). This CDR3 comprises 12 residues. CDR1 is MDHEN and CDR2 is SYDVKM in the germline V gene. The V end lost 10 bases, the J end lost 8 bases, and 17 bases lay between the germline ends. The CDR3 DNA is TGTGCCACGGGGAGGGCAGGGGACGGCTACACCTTC. Its translation: CATGRAGDGYTF.

The chain employs TRBV7-9 and TRBJ2-7, with 9 bases that match TRBD1. The CDR3 sequence is 15 residues long. Unmatched junction bases numbered 6, after V lost 5 bases and J lost 1 base. Germline loops: CDR1 SEHNR, CDR2 FQNEAQ (reference sequence). The CDR3 DNA is TGTGCCAGCAGCAATACCGGGACAGGGTCCTACGAGCAGTACTTC. This codes for CASSNTGTGSYEQYF.

The chain recombines TRBV4-3 with TRBJ2-1; D unclear. Germline-derived CDR1 and CDR2 are LGHNA and YSLEER. The V gene lost 5 bases and the J gene lost 7 bases, with 21 bases spanning the gap. This CDR3 region has 16 residues. CDR3 amino acids: CASSTPTSGRRNEQFF. As DNA, the CDR3 is TGCGCCAGCAGCACCCCCACCTCGGGCAGGCGGAATGAGCAGTTCTTC.